This T cell receptor (beta chain) originates from a study of blood T cell repertoires in COVID-19. Germline CDR1 reads MDHEN; CDR2 reads SYDVKM. Germline trimming cut 5 bases from V and 5 bases from J; bases unmatched to any gene: 13. CDR3 length: 16 amino acids. Sequencing used immunoSEQ multiplex PCR; TCRdb keeps in-frame clones, though not all of them. This repertoire shows about 200,000 clones, around 88% found once; its top ten account for about 5.6%. The TCR was taken from a man aged 35 to 55 with acute COVID-19. The J gene is TRBJ2-3, the V gene TRBV28; 7 nucleotides align to TRBD2. The sequencing sample was made of PBMCs or T cells enriched from blood (not recorded which). The CDR3 DNA reads TGTGCCAGCAGTGGAGCTAGCGGAAAAGCCCGAGATACGCAGTATTTT. Its protein is CASSGASGKARDTQYF.